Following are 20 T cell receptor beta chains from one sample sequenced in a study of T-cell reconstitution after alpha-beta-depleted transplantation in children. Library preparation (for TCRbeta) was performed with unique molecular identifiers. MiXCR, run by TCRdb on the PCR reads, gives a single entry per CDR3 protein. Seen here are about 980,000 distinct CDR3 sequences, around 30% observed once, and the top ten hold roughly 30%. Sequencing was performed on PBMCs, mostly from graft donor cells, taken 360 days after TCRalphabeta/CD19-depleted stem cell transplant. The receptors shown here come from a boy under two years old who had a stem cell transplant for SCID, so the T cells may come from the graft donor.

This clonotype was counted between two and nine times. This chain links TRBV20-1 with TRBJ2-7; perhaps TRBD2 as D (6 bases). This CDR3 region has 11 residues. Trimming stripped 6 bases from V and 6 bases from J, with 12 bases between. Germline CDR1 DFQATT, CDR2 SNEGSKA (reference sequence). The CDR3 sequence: CSALHGGEQYF. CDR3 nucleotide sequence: TGCAGTGCCCTCCACGGGGGCGAGCAGTACTTC.

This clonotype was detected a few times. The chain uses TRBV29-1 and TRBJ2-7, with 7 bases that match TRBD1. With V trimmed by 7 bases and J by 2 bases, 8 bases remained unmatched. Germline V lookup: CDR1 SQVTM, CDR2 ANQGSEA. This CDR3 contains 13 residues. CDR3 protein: CSASQGSAYEQYF. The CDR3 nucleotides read TGCAGCGCCTCACAGGGGTCCGCCTACGAGCAGTACTTC.

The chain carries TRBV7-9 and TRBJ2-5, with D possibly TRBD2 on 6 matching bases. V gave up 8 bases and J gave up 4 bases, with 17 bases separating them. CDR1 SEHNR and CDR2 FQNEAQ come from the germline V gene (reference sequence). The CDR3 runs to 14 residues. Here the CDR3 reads CASLGEVTGETQYF. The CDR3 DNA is TGTGCCAGCTTGGGGGAGGTAACCGGAGAGACCCAGTACTTC.

Here the CDR3 DNA reads TGTGCCAGCTCACCGACAGAGGGAAACACTGAAGCTTTCTTT. This translates into CASSPTEGNTEAFF. J is TRBJ1-1 and V is TRBV18, with a weak D call TRBD1 (5 bases). The V gene's germline CDR1 is KGHSH and CDR2 LQKENI. This CDR3 is built from 14 residues. The germline V and J ends were trimmed by 3 bases and 2 bases, with 10 bases remaining between them.

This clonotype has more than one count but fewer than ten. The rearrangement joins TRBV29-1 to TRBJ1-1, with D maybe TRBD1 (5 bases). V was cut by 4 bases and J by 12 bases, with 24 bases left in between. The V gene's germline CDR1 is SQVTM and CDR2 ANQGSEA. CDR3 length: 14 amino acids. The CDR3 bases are TGCAGCGTTGGGGAATTCCCCCGAAAGGGGCGGTCTTTCTTT. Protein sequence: CSVGEFPRKGRSFF.

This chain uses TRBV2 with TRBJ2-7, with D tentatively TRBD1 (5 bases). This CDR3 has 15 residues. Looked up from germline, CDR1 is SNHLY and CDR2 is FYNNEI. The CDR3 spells CTICPTRVIAYEQYF. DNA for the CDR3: TGTACCATCTGCCCCACCAGGGTTATAGCCTACGAGCAGTACTTC.

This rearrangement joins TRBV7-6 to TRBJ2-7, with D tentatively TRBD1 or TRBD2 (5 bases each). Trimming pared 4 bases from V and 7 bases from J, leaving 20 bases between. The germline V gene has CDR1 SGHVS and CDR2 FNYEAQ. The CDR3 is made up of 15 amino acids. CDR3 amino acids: CASSSQRGRALEQYF. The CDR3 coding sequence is TGTGCCAGCAGCTCCCAACGGGGCAGGGCCTTAGAGCAGTACTTC.

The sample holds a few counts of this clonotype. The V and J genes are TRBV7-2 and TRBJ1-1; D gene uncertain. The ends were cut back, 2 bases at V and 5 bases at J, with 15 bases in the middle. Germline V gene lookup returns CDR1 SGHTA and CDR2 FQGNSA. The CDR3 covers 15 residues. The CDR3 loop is CASSLTDRQSTEAFF. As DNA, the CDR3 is TGTGCCAGCAGCTTAACCGACCGTCAAAGTACTGAAGCTTTCTTT.

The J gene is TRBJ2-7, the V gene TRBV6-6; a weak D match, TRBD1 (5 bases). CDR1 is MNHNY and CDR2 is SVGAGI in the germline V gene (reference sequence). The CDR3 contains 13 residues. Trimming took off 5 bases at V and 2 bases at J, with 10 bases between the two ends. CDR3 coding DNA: TGTGCCAGCAGTCTCCGGACACCCTACGAGCAGTACTTC. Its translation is CASSLRTPYEQYF.

The DNA of the CDR3 is TGTGCCTGGGGACATATCCTTTACGAGCAGTACTTC. Protein product: CAWGHILYEQYF. The rearrangement links TRBV30 to TRBJ2-7; D perhaps matches TRBD1 (5 bases). Germline V gene data show CDR1 as GTSNPN and CDR2 as SVGIG (reference sequence). This CDR3 has 12 amino acids. Trimming took off 5 bases at V and 4 bases at J, with 12 bases between the two ends. The entire variable domain, with the rest obtained from reference TRBV30 and TRBJ2-7, is as follows: SQTIHQWPATLVQPVGSPLSLECTVEGTSNPNLYWYRQAAGRGLQLLFYSVGIGQISSEVPQNLSASRPQDRQFILSSKKLLLSDSGFYLCAWGHILYEQYFGPGTRLTVT.

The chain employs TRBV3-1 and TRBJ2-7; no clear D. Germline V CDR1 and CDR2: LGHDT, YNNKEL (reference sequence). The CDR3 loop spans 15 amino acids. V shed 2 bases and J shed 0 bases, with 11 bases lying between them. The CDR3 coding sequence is TGTGCCAGCAGCCAAAAGGGCTCTTTCTCCTACGAGCAGTACTTC. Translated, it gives CASSQKGSFSYEQYF.

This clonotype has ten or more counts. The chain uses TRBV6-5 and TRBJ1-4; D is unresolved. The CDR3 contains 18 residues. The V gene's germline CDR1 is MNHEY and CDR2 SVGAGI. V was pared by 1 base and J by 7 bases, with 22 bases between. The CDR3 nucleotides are TGTGCCAGCAGTTACTTCCCCCCCCAGCAGTGGGATAGTGAAAAACTGTTTTTT. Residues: CASSYFPPQQWDSEKLFF.

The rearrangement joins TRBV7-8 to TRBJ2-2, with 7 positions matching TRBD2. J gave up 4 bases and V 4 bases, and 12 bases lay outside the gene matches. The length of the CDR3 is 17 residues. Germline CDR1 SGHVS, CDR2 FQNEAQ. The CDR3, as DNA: TGTGCCAGCAGCTCAAGGCGGGGGAGACTCATCACCGGGGAGCTGTTTTTT. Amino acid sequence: CASSSRRGRLITGELFF.

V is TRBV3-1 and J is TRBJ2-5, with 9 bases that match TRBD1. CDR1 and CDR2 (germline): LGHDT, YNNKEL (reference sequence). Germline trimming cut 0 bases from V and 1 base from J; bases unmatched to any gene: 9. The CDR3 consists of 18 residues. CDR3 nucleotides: TGTGCCAGCAGCCAAGATCCTCCGGGACAGGGAATCCAAGAGACCCAGTACTTC. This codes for CASSQDPPGQGIQETQYF.

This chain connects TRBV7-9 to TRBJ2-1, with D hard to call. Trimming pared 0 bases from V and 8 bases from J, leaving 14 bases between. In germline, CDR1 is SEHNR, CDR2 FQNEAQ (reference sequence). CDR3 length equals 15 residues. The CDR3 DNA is TGTGCCAGCAGCTTAGCGCTTGTAGGGATCGATGAGCAGTTCTTC. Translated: CASSLALVGIDEQFF.

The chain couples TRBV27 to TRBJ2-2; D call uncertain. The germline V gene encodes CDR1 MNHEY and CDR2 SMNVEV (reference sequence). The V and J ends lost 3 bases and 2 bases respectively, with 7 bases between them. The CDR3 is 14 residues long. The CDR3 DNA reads TGTGCCAGCAGTTTTCTCAGTAACACCGGGGAGCTGTTTTTT. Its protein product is CASSFLSNTGELFF.

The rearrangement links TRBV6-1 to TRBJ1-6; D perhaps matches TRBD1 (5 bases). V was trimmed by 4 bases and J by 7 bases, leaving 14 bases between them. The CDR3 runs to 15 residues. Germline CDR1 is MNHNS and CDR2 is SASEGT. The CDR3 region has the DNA TGTGCCAGCAGTGCTTTAGCAGGGAAAAATTCACCCCTCCACTTT. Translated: CASSALAGKNSPLHF.

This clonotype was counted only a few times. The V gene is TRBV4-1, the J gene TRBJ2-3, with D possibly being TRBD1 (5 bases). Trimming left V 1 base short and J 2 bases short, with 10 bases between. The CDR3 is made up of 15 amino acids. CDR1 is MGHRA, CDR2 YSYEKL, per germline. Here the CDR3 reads CASSQGGRNTDTQYF. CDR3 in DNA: TGCGCCAGCAGCCAAGGGGGCAGGAACACAGATACGCAGTATTTT.

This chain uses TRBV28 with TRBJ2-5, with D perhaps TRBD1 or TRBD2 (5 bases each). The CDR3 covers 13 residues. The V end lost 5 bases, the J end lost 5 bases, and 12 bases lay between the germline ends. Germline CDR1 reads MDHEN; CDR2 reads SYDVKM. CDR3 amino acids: CASSPGPPETQYF. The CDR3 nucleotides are TGTGCCAGCAGTCCGGGACCCCCGGAGACCCAGTACTTC.

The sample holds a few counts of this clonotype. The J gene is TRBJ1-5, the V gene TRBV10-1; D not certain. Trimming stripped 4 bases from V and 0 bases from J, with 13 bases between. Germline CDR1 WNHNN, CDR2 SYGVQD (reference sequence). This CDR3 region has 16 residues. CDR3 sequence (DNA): TGCGCCAGCAGTGCCCTGGACTCTAATAGCAATCAGCCCCAGCATTTT. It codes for CASSALDSNSNQPQHF.